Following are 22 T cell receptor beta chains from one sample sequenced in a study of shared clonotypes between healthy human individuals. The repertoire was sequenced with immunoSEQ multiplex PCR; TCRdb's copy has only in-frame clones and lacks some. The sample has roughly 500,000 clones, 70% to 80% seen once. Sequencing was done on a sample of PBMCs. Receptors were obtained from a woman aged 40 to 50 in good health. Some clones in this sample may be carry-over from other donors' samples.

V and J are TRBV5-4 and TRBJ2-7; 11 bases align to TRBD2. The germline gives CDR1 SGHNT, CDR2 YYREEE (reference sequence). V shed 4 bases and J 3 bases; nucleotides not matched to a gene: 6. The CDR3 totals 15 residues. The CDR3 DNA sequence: TGTGCCAGCAGCCAGGGACTAGCGGCCTTCTACGAGCAGTACTTC. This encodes CASSQGLAAFYEQYF.

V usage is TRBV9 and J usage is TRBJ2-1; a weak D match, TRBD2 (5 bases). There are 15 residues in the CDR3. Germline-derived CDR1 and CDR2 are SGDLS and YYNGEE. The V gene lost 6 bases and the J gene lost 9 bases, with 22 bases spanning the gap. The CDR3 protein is CASTGGLMTRGEQFF. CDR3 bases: TGTGCCAGCACTGGCGGCCTGATGACCCGGGGTGAGCAGTTCTTC.

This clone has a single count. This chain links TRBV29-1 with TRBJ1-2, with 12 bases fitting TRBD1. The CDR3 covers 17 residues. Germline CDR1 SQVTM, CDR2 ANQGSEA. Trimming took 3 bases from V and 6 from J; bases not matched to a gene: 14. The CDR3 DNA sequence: TGCAGCGTTGAGCTAGACGGGACAGGGGGCTCTTGGGATGGCTACACCTTC. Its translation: CSVELDGTGGSWDGYTF.

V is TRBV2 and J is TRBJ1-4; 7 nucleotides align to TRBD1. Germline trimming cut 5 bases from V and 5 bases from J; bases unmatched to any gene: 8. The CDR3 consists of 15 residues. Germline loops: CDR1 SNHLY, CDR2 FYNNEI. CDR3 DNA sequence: TGTGCCAGCAGTCCTTACGGGACAGAGAATGAAAAACTGTTTTTT. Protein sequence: CASSPYGTENEKLFF.

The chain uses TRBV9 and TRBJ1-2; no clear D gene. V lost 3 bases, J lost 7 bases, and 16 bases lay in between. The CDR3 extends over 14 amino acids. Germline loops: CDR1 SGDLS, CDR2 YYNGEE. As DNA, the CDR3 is TGTGCCAGCAGCGCCGAAGGAATCTCAGGTGGCTACACCTTC. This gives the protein CASSAEGISGGYTF.

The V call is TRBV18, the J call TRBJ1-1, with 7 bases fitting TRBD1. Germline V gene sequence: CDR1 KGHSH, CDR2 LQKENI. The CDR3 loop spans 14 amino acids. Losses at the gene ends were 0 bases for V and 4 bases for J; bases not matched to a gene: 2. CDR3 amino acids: CASSPPYRGTEAFF. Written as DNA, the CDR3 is TGTGCCAGCTCACCACCCTACAGGGGCACTGAAGCTTTCTTT.

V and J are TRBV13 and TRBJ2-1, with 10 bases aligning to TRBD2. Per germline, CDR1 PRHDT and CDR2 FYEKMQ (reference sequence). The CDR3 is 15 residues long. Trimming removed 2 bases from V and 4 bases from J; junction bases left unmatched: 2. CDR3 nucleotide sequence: TGTGCCAGCAGCTTAAGGACTAGCGGATACAATGAGCAGTTCTTC. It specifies CASSLRTSGYNEQFF.

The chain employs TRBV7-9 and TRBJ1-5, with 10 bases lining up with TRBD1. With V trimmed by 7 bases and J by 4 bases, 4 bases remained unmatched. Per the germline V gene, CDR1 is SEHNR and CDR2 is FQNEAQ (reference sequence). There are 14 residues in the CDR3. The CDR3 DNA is TGTGCCAGCAAGGGACAGGGGCTTAATCAGCCCCAGCATTTT. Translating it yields CASKGQGLNQPQHF. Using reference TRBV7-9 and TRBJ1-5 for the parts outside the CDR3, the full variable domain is DTGVSQNPRHKITKRGQNVTFRCDPISEHNRLYWYRQTLGQGPEFLTYFQNEAQLEKSRLLSDRFSAERPKGSFSTLEIQRTEQGDSAMYLCASKGQGLNQPQHFGDGTRLSIL.

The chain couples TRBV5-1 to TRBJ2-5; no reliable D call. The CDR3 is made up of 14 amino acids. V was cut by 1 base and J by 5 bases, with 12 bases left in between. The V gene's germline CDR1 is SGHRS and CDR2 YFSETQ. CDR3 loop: CASSLSGGRETQYF. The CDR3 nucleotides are TGCGCCAGCAGCTTGTCGGGCGGCCGGGAGACCCAGTACTTC.

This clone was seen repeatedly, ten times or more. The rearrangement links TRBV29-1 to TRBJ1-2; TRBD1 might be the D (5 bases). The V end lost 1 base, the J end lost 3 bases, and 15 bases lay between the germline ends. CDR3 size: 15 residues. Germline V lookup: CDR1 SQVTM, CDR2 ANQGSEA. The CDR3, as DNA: TGCAGCGTTGAAGTATTAGGGCAGGGATACTATGGCTACACCTTC. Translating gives CSVEVLGQGYYGYTF.

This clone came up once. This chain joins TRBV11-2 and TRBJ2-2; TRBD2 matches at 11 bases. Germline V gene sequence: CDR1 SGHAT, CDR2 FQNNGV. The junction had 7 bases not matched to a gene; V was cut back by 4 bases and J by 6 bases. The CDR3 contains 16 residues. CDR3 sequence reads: CASSSLSGRASGELFF. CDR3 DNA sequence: TGTGCCAGCAGCTCACTTAGCGGGAGGGCTTCCGGGGAGCTGTTTTTT.

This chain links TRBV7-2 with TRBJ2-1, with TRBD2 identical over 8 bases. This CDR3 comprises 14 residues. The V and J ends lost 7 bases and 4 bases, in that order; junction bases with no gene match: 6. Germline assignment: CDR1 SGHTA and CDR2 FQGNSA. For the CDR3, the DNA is TGTGCCAGCACCCTAGCGGGCTCATACAATGAGCAGTTCTTC. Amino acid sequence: CASTLAGSYNEQFF.

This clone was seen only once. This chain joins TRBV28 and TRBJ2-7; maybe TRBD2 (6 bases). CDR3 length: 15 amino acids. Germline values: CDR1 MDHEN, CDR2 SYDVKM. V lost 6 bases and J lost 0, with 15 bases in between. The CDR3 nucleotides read TGTGCCAGCAGCCCAGTCGGGGGTTCCTCCTACGAGCAGTACTTC. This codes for CASSPVGGSSYEQYF.

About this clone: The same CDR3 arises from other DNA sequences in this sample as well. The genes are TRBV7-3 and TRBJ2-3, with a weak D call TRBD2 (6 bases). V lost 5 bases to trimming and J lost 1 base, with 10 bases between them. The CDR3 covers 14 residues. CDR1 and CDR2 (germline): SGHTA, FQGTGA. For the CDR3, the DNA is TGTGCCAGCAGCCCAACGGGGGGCACAGATACGCAGTATTTT. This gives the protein CASSPTGGTDTQYF.

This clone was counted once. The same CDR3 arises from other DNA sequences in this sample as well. CDR3 residues: CASSLASNEQFF. The CDR3 bases are TGTGCCAGCAGCTTAGCTAGCAATGAGCAGTTCTTC. The rearrangement uses TRBV7-9 and TRBJ2-1; D remains unclear. This CDR3 is built from 12 residues. Germline V CDR1 and CDR2: SEHNR, FQNEAQ (reference sequence). V lost 0 bases and J lost 6, with 3 bases in between.

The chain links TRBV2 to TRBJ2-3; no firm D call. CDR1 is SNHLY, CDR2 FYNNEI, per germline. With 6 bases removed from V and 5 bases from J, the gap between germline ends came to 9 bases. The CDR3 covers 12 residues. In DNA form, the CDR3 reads TGTGCCAGCAGGCTCTCGGTAGATACGCAGTATTTT. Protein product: CASRLSVDTQYF.

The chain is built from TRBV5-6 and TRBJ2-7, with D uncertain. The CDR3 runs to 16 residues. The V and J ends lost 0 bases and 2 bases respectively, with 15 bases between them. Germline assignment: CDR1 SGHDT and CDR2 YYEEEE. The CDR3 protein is CASSLAPTVLAYEQYF. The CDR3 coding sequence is TGTGCCAGCAGCTTGGCTCCGACGGTTCTGGCCTACGAGCAGTACTTC.

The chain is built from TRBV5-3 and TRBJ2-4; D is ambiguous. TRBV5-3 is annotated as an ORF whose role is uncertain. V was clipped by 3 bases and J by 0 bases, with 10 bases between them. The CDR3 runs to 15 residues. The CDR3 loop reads CARSSVTQAKNIQYF. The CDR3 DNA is TGTGCCAGAAGCTCAGTGACACAAGCCAAAAACATTCAGTACTTC.

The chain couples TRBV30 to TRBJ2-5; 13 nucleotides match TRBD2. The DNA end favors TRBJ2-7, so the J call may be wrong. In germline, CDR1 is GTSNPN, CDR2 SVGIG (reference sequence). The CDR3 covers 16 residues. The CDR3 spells CAWSSYRTSGRYEQYF. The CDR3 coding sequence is TGTGCCTGGAGTAGCTACAGGACTAGCGGGAGATACGAGCAGTACTTC.

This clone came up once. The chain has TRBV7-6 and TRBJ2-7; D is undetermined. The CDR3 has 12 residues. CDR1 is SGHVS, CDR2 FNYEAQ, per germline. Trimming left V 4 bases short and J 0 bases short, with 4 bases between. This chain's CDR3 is CASSSYSYEQYF. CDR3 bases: TGTGCCAGCAGCTCATACTCCTACGAGCAGTACTTC.

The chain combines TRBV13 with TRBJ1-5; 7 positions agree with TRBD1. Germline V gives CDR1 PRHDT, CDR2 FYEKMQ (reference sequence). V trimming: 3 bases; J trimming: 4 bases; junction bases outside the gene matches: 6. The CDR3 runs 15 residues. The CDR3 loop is CASSFRDRTNQPQHF. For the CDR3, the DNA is TGTGCCAGCAGCTTCCGGGACAGAACTAATCAGCCCCAGCATTTT.

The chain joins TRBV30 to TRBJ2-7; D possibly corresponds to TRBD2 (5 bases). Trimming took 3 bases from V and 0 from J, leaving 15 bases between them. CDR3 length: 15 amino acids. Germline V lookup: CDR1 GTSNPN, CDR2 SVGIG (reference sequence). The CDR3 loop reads CAWSRGGYSSYEQYF. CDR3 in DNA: TGTGCCTGGAGCAGAGGCGGGTACAGCTCCTACGAGCAGTACTTC.